This T cell receptor (beta chain) emerged from a study of T cell responses to AZD1222 COVID-19 vaccine (TCRdb year 2021). General notes on the study: AZD1222 recipients given second doses at about 4 weeks or at about 12 weeks were pooled, since spike-specific TCR depth and breadth were not found to differ between the two schedules. Enrollment into the trials was organized by age into subgroups of 18-55, 56-69 and 70-plus years, and those subgroups contained about 160, 30 and 59 TCR-sequenced participants, respectively. TCR sequencing covered 233 trial participants: roughly 200 given two doses of AZD1222 and some 25 given two doses of MenACWY control vaccine.

On this clone: Its binding antigen is unknown. No clone much larger than this one lies a single base away; base qualities are absent.

What the research found in general, with its limitations: Vaccine-associated CD4 TCRs spanned the whole spike protein, with dominant responses in regions 160-218 and 743-854. Conclusions about previously exposed vaccinees are limited because only a handful of AZD1222 recipients were SARS-CoV-2 seropositive at baseline. After two AZD1222 doses, both the breadth and the depth of spike-specific TCRs were significantly higher than at day 0 and than in MenACWY recipients. Because no samples from the day 14 peak response were available, repertoires could be characterized only after the peak T cell response. Reportedly, almost half of the unique spike-specific TCRs recognized epitopes lying outside the regions that are mutated in the B.1.351 and B.1.1.7 variants. Participants were mostly white British, with more females than males. The authors suggested clonal diversity may have been underestimated. The 56-69-year group was small, and its depth increase did not reach significance, likely because of low power.

The CDR3 regions of human TCRbeta chains were analyzed by immunosequencing. On the authors' methods: Repertoire TCRs were checked for matches against a reference library of SARS-CoV-2-specific TCRs that had been generated using the MIRA antigen-specificity platform. Breadth was defined as the fraction of unique TCRs that were SARS-CoV-2-associated. Depth was defined as the fraction of total T cells that were SARS-CoV-2-associated. Using the MIRA data, every spike-specific TCR was mapped to the spike region that the TCR reacted to and assigned to either a CD4 or a CD8 class. Log10-transformed breadth and depth values were compared by one-way ANOVA with Sidak's multiple comparisons tests. In TCRdb, the immuneACCESS table is reduced to in-frame sequences with V and J assigned. These tables do not hold every clone; where another copy was compared, an unresolved V gene accounts for under half, and the others remain unexplained. D and trimming come from the DNA, and the V and J calls and clone size come from that table. The sample table contains about 78,000 clones; only one count was recorded for 87% of them. Of the sample, roughly 24% falls within the top ten clones.

The sample's time point label, decoded: baseline before first vaccination. Vaccinee samples were obtained from the UK trials COV001 and COV002, which included a single-blind randomized controlled phase 2/3 trial of AZD1222 (ChAdOx1 nCoV-19) in healthy adults. Trial participant PBMC samples were collected at day 0 and day 28 after the second dose for TCRbeta chain sequencing. The V end gives up 2 bases and the J end 9 bases, leaving 12 bases in the junction not matched to a gene. The CDR3 numbers 16 residues from cysteine through phenylalanine. Only CDR3 DNA is held: 48 bases, read in frame from base 1. CDR1 SGHNT and CDR2 YYREEE were looked up in the germline V gene (reference sequence).

This sequence was found in an adult in good health. Sequences were derived from peripheral blood, sampled on day 0 of AZD1222 vaccination. The chain is assembled from TRBV5-4 and TRBJ2-3; the junction holds 10 bases that match TRBD2. This receptor has the CDR3 CASSFTSGIVIRTQYF. The bases read TGTGCCAGCAGCTTCACTAGCGGGATAGTCATTCGGACGCAGTATTTT.